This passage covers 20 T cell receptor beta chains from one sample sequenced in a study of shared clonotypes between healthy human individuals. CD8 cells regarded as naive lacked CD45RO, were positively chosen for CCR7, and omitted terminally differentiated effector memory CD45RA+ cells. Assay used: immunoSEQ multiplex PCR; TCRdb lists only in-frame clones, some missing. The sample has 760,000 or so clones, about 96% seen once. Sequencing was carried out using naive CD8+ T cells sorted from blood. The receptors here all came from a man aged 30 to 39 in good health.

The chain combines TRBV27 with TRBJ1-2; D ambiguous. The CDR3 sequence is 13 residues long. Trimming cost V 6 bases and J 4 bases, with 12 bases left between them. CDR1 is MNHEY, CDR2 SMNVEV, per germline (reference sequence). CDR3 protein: CASRAGTFYGYTF. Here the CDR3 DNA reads TGTGCCAGCAGAGCGGGCACCTTCTATGGCTACACCTTC.

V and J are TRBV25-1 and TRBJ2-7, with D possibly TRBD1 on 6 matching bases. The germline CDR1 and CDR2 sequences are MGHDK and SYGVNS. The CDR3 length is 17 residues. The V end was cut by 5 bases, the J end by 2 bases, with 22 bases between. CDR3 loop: CASSRTYRESGPYEQYF. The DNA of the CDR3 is TGTGCCAGCAGTAGAACTTACAGGGAATCAGGACCCTACGAGCAGTACTTC.

The CDR3 sequence is CASSIQGDEQFF. CDR3 sequence (DNA): TGTGCCAGCAGTATACAGGGCGATGAGCAGTTCTTC. The chain links TRBV27 to TRBJ2-1; a possible D gene is TRBD1 (6 bases). This CDR3 comprises 12 residues. Germline lookup yields CDR1 MNHEY and CDR2 SMNVEV (reference sequence). V lost 5 bases and J 8 bases, leaving 10 bases between the germline ends.

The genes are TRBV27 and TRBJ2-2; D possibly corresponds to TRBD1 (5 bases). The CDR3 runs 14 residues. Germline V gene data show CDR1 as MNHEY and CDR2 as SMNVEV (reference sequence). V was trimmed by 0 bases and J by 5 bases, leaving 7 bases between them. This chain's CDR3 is CASSLSRVTGELFF. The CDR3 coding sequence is TGTGCCAGCAGTTTATCCAGGGTAACCGGGGAGCTGTTTTTT.

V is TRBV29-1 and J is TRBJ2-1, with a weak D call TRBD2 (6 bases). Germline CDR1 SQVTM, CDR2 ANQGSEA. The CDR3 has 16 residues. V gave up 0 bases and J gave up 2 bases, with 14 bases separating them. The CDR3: CSVEEAGERAYNEQFF. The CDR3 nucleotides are TGCAGCGTTGAAGAGGCCGGAGAGCGGGCCTACAATGAGCAGTTCTTC.

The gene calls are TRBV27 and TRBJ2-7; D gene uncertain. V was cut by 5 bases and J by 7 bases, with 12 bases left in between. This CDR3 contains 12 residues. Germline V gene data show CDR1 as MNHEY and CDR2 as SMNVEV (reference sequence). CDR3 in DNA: TGTGCCAGCAGTCCCCCAGACAAGGAGCAGTACTTC. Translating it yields CASSPPDKEQYF.

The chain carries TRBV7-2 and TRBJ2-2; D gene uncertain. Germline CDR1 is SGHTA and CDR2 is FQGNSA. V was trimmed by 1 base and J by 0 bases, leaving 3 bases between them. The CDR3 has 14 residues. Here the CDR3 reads CASSLVPNTGELFF. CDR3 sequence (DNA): TGTGCCAGCAGCTTAGTTCCGAACACCGGGGAGCTGTTTTTT.

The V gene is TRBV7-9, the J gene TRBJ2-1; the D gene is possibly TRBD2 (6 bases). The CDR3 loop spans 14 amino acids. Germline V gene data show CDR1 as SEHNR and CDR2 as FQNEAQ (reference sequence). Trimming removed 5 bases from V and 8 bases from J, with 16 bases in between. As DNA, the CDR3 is TGTGCCAGCAGCCCGGAGGGTAGTCTCTATGAGCAGTTCTTC. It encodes CASSPEGSLYEQFF.

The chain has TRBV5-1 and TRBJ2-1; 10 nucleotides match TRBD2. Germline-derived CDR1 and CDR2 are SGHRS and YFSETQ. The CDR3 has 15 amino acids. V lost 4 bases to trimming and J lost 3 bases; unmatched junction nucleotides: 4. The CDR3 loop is CASSEGLANYNEQFF. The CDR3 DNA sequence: TGCGCCAGCAGCGAGGGACTAGCGAACTACAATGAGCAGTTCTTC. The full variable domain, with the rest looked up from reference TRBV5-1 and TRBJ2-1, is KAGVTQTPRYLIKTRGQQVTLSCSPISGHRSVSWYQQTPGQGLQFLFEYFSETQRNKGNFPGRFSGRQFSNSRSEMNVSTLELGDSALYLCASSEGLANYNEQFFGPGTRLTVL.

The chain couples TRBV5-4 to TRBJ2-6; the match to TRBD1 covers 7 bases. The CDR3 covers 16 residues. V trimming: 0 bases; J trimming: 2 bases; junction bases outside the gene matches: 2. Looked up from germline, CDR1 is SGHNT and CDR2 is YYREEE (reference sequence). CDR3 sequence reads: CASSLDQGAGANVLTF. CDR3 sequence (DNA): TGTGCCAGCAGCTTGGATCAGGGGGCTGGGGCCAACGTCCTGACTTTC.

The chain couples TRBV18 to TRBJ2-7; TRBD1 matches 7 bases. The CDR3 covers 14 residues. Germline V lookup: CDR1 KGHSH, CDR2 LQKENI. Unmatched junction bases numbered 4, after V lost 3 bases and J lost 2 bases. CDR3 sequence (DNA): TGTGCCAGCTCACCTGGGACAGAGACCTACGAGCAGTACTTC. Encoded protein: CASSPGTETYEQYF.

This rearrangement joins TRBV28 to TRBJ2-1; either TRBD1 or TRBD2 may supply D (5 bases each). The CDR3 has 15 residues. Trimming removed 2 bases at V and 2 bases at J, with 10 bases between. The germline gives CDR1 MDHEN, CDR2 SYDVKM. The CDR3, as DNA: TGTGCCAGCAGTTTAATGGGGGTCACCTACAATGAGCAGTTCTTC. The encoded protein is CASSLMGVTYNEQFF.

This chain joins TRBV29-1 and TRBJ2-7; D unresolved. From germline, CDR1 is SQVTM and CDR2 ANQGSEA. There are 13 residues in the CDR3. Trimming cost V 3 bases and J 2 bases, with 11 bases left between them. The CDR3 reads CSVDLAGAYEQYF. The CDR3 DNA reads TGCAGCGTTGATTTGGCAGGAGCCTACGAGCAGTACTTC.

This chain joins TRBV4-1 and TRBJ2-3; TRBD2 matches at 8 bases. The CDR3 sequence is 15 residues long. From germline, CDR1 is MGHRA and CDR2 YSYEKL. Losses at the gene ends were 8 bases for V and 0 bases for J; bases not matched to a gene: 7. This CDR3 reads CASLSGTRSTDTQYF. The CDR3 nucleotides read TGCGCCAGCCTCTCCGGGACTAGAAGCACAGATACGCAGTATTTT.

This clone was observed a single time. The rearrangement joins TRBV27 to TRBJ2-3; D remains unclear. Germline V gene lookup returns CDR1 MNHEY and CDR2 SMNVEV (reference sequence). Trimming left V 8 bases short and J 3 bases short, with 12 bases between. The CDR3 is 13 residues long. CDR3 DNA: TGTGCCAGCGGTCGGGTCCGGACAGATACGCAGTATTTT. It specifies CASGRVRTDTQYF.

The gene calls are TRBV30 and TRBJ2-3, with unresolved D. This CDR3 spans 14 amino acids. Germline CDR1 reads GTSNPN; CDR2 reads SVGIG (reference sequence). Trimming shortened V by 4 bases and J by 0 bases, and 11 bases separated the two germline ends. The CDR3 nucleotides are TGTGCCTGGACAGGTTTGTCTAGCACAGATACGCAGTATTTT. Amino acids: CAWTGLSSTDTQYF.

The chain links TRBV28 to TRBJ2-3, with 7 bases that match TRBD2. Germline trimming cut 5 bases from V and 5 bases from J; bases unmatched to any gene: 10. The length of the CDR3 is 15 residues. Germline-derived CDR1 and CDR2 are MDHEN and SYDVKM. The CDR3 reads CASSVDLGGVDTQYF. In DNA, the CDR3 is TGTGCCAGCAGTGTAGACTTGGGAGGGGTAGATACGCAGTATTTT.

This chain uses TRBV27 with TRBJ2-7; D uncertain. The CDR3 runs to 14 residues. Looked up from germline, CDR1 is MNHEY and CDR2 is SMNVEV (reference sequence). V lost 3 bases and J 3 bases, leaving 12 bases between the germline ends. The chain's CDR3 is CASSFSSSHYEQYF. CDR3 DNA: TGTGCCAGCAGTTTTTCCTCGAGCCACTACGAGCAGTACTTC.

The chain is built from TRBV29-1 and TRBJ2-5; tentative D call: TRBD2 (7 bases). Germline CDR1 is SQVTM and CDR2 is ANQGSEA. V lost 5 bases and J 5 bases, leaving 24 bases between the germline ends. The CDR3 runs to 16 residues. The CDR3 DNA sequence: TGCAGCGTTCACCCCAAGGGGGGGGTTTGGGTTGAGACCCAGTACTTC. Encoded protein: CSVHPKGGVWVETQYF.

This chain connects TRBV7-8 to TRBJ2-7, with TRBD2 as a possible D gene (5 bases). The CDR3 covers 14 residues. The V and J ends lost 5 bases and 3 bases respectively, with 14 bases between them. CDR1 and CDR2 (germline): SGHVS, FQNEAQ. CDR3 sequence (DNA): TGTGCCAGCAGCCGTACGAGCGGCAACTACGAGCAGTACTTC. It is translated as CASSRTSGNYEQYF.